A selection of T cell receptor beta chains follows, all from one sample in a study of blood T cells in healthy people across ages. TCRdb re-called the 5' RACE reads through MiXCR, storing one row per CDR3 protein. The sample holds roughly 900,000 distinct CDR3 sequences, roughly 52% seen once. The material sequenced was blood. These receptor sequences come from a man in his thirties or forties in good health. The conserved cysteine and the conserved F or W are not part of the CDR3 here. The D gene is left open where the match is weak.

d_call v_call cdr3_aa
. TRBV7-2 ASSGSLVEASTDTQY
. TRBV29-1 STRRGGHSTDTQY
TRBD2 TRBV4-3 ASSRGLAGLSSYEQY
. TRBV6-1 ASSEAVLLSNQPQH
. TRBV6-6 ASSPTATVKNIQY
TRBD1 TRBV27 ASSLLSGTGIYEQY
TRBD1 TRBV5-1 ASSLDNTGGTEAF
. TRBV11-3 ASSFTQAPYNEQF
TRBD1 TRBV5-1 ASSPGQGLNGYT
. TRBV4-1 ASSQERGAKNIQY
. TRBV4-1 ASSQWAASGYT
. TRBV10-3 ATQAGSYEGYNEQF
TRBD1 TRBV6-5 ASSSINRGANEKLF
. TRBV20-1 SATGSTGETKNIQY
TRBD2 TRBV6-5 ASSQTTGLVGNEQF
TRBD2 TRBV24-1 ATSDAAGGSTDTQY
TRBD2 TRBV6-5 ASRASGGAGELF
. TRBV20-1 SAIGTATYEQY
. TRBV7-2 ASSPSGVGNTEAF
. TRBV6-5 ASSPRQLLSGNTIY
. TRBV7-2 ASSLVTSIVGELF
TRBD1 TRBV29-1 GVAQGQGFYGYT
. TRBV6-2/TRBV6-3 ASSYPLAGEQY
. TRBV24-1 ATSDERGPGELF
. TRBV6-2/TRBV6-3 ASSQTGEPYEQY
. TRBV3-1 ASSQEGVGTNNEQF
TRBD1 TRBV4-3 AASQSGTGEVYEQY
. TRBV12-3/TRBV12-4 ASGDLYQETQY
. TRBV29-1 SVAAGFEAF
TRBD1 TRBV7-2 ASSFSTGGINYGYT
. TRBV6-1 ASSHMTEAYEQY
TRBD1 TRBV28 ASSPDRDLGQPQH
TRBD2 TRBV6-1 ASSHGTSTTDTQY
TRBD1 TRBV5-1 ASSGTGVYEQY
. TRBV2 ASSELRGTQY
TRBD1 TRBV27 ASSSTGAGRY
. TRBV29-1 SVVHGTDTQY
. TRBV24-1 ATSDSQHNEQF
. TRBV20-1 SAWTDYYGYT
TRBD1 TRBV4-3 ASSRKQGDQETQY
TRBD2 TRBV27 ASSISGGVTDTQY
. TRBV20-1 SALRQAHYGYT
. TRBV3-1 ASSPYGGRFTDTQY
. TRBV7-3 ASSLSGTFPYEQY
TRBD2 TRBV24-1 ATSDRGLAQNEQF
TRBD2 TRBV20-1 GASSGDVYEQY
. TRBV20-1 SARHTSMGINEQF
. TRBV12-3/TRBV12-4 ASSLSVGAGWAEQY
. TRBV20-1 SRQRQETQY